This T cell receptor beta chain was sequenced in a study of cytomegalovirus exposure and HLA in healthy donors (dated by TCRdb to about 2017). Looking at the study overall: An earlier analysis of some 500 of the donors reported roughly 270 Gb of sequence data and roughly 110 million unique TCR beta sequences from some 180 million T cells. Approximately 310 gigabases of sequencing data and approximately 85 million unique TCR sequences were included in an early release covering roughly 700 HLA-typed donors. Among the approximately 400 genotyped donors, around 81% belonged to the genetic ancestry cluster associated with self-reported Caucasian donors. The study aimed to test whether signatures of past pathogen exposure could be identified by cataloging public T cell receptors. The T cell repertoires of 550 to 850 subjects were profiled by immunosequencing and related to cytomegalovirus serostatus. Along with the roughly 710-subject first cohort, a separate validation cohort of about 110 different subjects was used. High-throughput TCR immunosequencing, statistical association of individual TCRs with disease status, and machine learning were combined to predict cytomegalovirus infection status. In a later analysis, previously published TCR beta repertoires from fewer than 750 donors were re-analyzed and high-resolution HLA genotyping was added so that TCR occurrence patterns could be studied. Rather than drawing on any new phenotypic data, the later analysis identified candidate immune exposures from TCR beta sequences and the way those sequences occurred across donors. In an earlier analysis of roughly 600 of the donors, high-throughput TCR beta sequencing was used to judge whether each TCR beta V gene segment behaved as functional or pseudogenic. Alongside the repertoire data, information on donor age, sex, ethnicity and CMV serostatus was compiled. A later genetic analysis used genome-wide SNP genotypes for about three fifths of the 666 donors, treating that subset as a discovery cohort. All discovery cohort repertoires had been generated on a single sequencing platform. HLA typing included class I and class II loci at four-digit resolution. Typing coverage varied by locus: roughly 629-640 donors for A, B, C, DRB1 and DQB1; about 520 for DQA1; approximately 610 for DPA1; around 450 for DPB1. A handful of DR-DQ haplotypes were handled as single units for association and clustering because linkage in the cohort was strong. On average, around 230,000 unique TCR beta nucleotide sequences were sequenced per donor among some 430 genotyped donors of the cohort, with approximately 18% of those sequences being non-productive.

The cohort comprised fewer than 700 healthy bone marrow donors. All cohort members were sampled while nominally healthy, although unrecorded immune exposures were likely present. The donor was CMV seronegative and was included in the group of under 450 seronegative cohort members. Every donor gave a peripheral blood sample, and the peripheral blood mononuclear cells from that sample were used for TCR beta sequencing. The Qiagen DNeasy Blood Extraction Kit was used to extract genomic DNA from the blood cell samples. The library relied on the immunoSEQ multiplex PCR assay. For the multiplex PCR, a mixture combining 60 forward primers for TCR Vbeta segments and 13 reverse primers for TCR Jbeta segments was used. Amplification of the CDR3 region of rearranged TCR beta genes was performed with a multiplex PCR assay on genomic DNA. The Illumina HiSeq System was used to sequence the amplified TCR beta libraries as 87-base-pair reads. In the original analysis: In a later analysis, around 80 million unique TCR beta chains were counted across the roughly 610 repertoires, and some 10 million of these chains were shared by at least two donors. Raw reads were error-corrected and collapsed into unique sequences by a nearest-neighbor algorithm in which closely related sequences were merged to remove PCR and sequencing errors. V, D and J gene segments were assigned by aligning CDR3 sequences to IMGT reference sequences. Each retained sequence needed at least a six-nucleotide match to both a V gene segment and a J gene segment. A rearrangement was called productive if the CDR3 had no stop codons and remained in frame with V and J, and every other rearrangement was called non-productive. CDR3 was defined by IMGT convention, running from the second conserved V-encoded cysteine to the conserved J-encoded phenylalanine. The earlier analysis of about 570 of the donors excluded any sequence lacking an unambiguous match to a single V gene segment. An earlier analysis of 587 of the donors classified V segments as functional when productive rearrangements were above 56.7% and as segregating when the standard deviation between donors was above 5%. A statistical classification framework was developed to diagnose cytomegalovirus status using the catalog of TCR beta chain sequences. A later analysis assigned V and J genes by comparing TCR nucleotide sequences with IMGT/GENE-DB human TR gene sequences. A later analysis assigned CDR3 sequences and most-parsimonious VDJ recombination scenarios with the TCRdist pipeline. In a later analysis, each TCR beta chain was defined by its CDR3 amino acid sequence together with its V-gene family, and reads without a unique V-gene family were excluded. As a way to deal with suspected cross-contamination and a sequencing artifact, a later analysis dropped more than 500 nucleotide sequences that were highly shared and had low generation probability. A later analysis calculated a clonal expansion index for each public chain from normalized within-repertoire ranks of inferred template counts. In a later analysis, generation probabilities were computed with a VDJ recombination model fitted to out-of-frame rearrangements, and the resulting probabilities were checked against IGoR. Hypergeometric tests were used in a later analysis to score TCR-TCR, TCR-HLA and TCR-CMV co-occurrence, with a repertoire-size bias correction applied to the TCR pairs. In a later analysis, false discovery rates were estimated by permuting HLA or CMV assignments 20 times. In a later analysis, co-occurring TCRs were grouped using DBSCAN, and TCRdist sequence similarity was added for clustering within HLA-allele-positive subsets. For co-occurrence clustering, repertoires with fewer than 30,000 or more than 120,000 public chains were excluded, along with roughly 5 repertoires with anomalous nucleotide sharing. TCRdb stores this immuneACCESS table with in-frame sequences only. Part of the clones is absent; in the studies checked, under half of the shortfall reflects unresolved V genes, and no reason is known for the rest. V and J calls and clone size follow that table, whereas D and trimming were derived from the DNA. The sample table contains roughly 160,000 clones; only one count was recorded for roughly 80% of them. The ten top clones hold about 2.5% of the sample.

On the study overall, not on this receptor specifically: In vitro tests confirmed that a few of the cytomegalovirus-associated TCR beta chains recognize cytomegalovirus antigens. A further reported finding was that TCR beta sequences accurately predicted the HLA-A and HLA-B alleles for most subjects in the first cohort. The sequencing pipeline was judged likely to have produced a cluster of highly shared sequence variants as a technical artifact. Correlated functional status among segregating V segments might be attributable to linkage disequilibrium, but an unknown experimental factor could not be ruled out. Presence/absence analyses assumed roughly uniform sequencing depth across donors, an assumption that may not hold. In a later analysis, the rate of TCR association differed among HLA loci, with DRB1 alleles having the most associated TCRs and HLA-C alleles having the fewest. In the study, approximately 150 TCR beta chains were listed as associated with cytomegalovirus. In a later analysis, around 17,000 TCR beta sequences were associated with specific HLA alleles at a false discovery rate of 0.05. A later genetic analysis reported fewer N-insertions in productive TCRs among donors in an Asian-associated ancestry cluster than the roughly 700-donor mean. Cytomegalovirus status was reported to be diagnosed by the classifier with high specificity and sensitivity in both the original and validation cohorts. Only TCR beta chains were sequenced in this cohort, and the absence of alpha or paired-chain data limited detectable features. For the cohort, immune exposure information was limited to CMV serostatus. Some 16 rarely observed V segments, including chromosome 9 orphons, were excluded from the earlier analysis of almost 600 of the donors because counts were too low. Because HLA typing was unavailable for some donors at each locus, only the typed subset was used in association tests. A later analysis found that most CMV-associated TCR beta chains appeared HLA-restricted, with HLA associations seemingly driven largely by CMV exposure. Across donors, most TCR sequences were observed very rarely, whereas some public TCRs were present in many individuals. The authors suggested that the approach could potentially be generalized to other disease states and immunological phenotypes. When HLA alleles, especially DR and DQ, strongly co-occurred, attributing TCR associations to individual alleles was difficult. Several of the top co-occurrence clusters appeared to be linked to parvovirus B19, influenza, CMV and Epstein-Barr virus, according to a later analysis. In an earlier analysis of more than 500 of the donors, most TCR beta V segments appeared in productive rearrangements about 87% or about 30% of the time, broadly matching IMGT annotations. Compared with equally common non-associated chains, HLA-associated TCR beta chains in a later analysis were more clonally expanded and had lower generation probabilities. An association between a missense DCLRE1C variant and V-gene and J-gene trimming of TCR beta chains was found in a later genetic analysis and replicated in an independent cohort.

Notes on this clone: Its antigen is still unknown. Qualities for individual bases were not recorded, and no much larger clone is one base off.

The TCR was taken from a male donor in good health and CMV-seronegative. Input material: PBMCs.

CDR3 region: CASGFNQPQHF. The DNA is as follows: TGTGCCAGCGGCTTCAATCAGCCCCAGCATTTT. The chain uses TRBV6-6 and TRBJ1-5; no D gene call is confident. Counted from cysteine to phenylalanine, this CDR3 has 11 amino acids. Only the CDR3 DNA is retained, 33 bases long and in frame from the first base. CDR1 and CDR2 are read off the germline V gene (reference sequence) as MNHNY and SVGAGI. V is cut by 8 bases and J by 3 bases, and the space between the germline ends is 5 bases.